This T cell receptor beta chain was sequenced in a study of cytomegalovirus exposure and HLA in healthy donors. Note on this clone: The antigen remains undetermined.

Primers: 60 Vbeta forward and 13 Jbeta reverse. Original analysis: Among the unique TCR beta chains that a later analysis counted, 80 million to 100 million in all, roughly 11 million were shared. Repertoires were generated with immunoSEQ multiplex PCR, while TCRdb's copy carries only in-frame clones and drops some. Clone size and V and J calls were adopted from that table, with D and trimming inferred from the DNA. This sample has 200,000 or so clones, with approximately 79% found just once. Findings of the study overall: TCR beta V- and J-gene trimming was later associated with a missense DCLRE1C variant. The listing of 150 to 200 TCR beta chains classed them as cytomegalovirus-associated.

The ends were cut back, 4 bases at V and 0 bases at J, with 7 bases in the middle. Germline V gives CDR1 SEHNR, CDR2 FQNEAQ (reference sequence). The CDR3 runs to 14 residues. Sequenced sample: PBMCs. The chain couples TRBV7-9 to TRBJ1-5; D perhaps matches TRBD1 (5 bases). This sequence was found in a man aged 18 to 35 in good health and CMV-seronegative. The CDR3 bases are TGTGCCAGCAGCTCGACAGATAGCAATCAGCCCCAGCATTTT. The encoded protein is CASSSTDSNQPQHF.